This T cell receptor beta chain was recorded in a study of cytomegalovirus exposure and HLA in healthy donors. Study-wide results and limits: The TCR clusters that emerged in the first cohort tended, a later analysis found, to co-occur in the approximately 110 validation repertoires. Cytomegalovirus status was reportedly diagnosed by the classifier with high sensitivity and specificity. Investigators reported approximately 170 TCR beta chains as tied to cytomegalovirus.

Only in-frame clones appear in the TCRdb table, and some are missing; sequencing was by immunoSEQ multiplex PCR. The table has 120,000 or so clones, 80% to 90% seen once. V dropped 4 bases and J dropped 3; count of bases not matched to a gene: 9. Germline-derived CDR1 and CDR2 are SGDLS and YYNGEE. This CDR3 spans 15 amino acids. A note on this clone: Its antigen is as yet unknown.

The receptor was isolated from a woman younger than 35 in good health and CMV-seronegative. The gene calls are TRBV9 and TRBJ2-7, with 8 bases aligning to TRBD2. The sample comprised PBMCs. The CDR3 bases are TGTGCCAGCAGCCCAATAGCGGGACCAAACTACGAGCAGTACTTC. This codes for CASSPIAGPNYEQYF.